These 17 T cell receptor beta chains were all obtained from the same sample, sequenced in a study of blood T cell repertoires in COVID-19. The data were produced by immunoSEQ multiplex PCR, yet TCRdb's version contains in-frame clones alone and is incomplete. The sample has around 70,000 clones; about 83% are singletons. Sequences were obtained from peripheral blood. Every receptor here comes from a man between 65 and 85 years old with acute or convalescent COVID-19.

This chain connects TRBV7-9 to TRBJ1-1; 12 bases line up with TRBD1. Germline values: CDR1 SEHNR, CDR2 FQNEAQ (reference sequence). The CDR3 loop spans 16 amino acids. The trim removed 5 bases at V and 2 bases at J, leaving 6 bases unmatched. The CDR3 DNA reads TGTGCCAGCAGCACGGGACAGGGGGCTTCTAACACTGAAGCTTTCTTT. Its translation: CASSTGQGASNTEAFF.

V is TRBV3-1 (or the pseudogene TRBV3-2) and J is TRBJ1-1; 7 bases match TRBD1. The germline gives CDR1 LGHDT, CDR2 YNNKEL (reference sequence). The CDR3 is 15 amino acids. The V and J ends lost 5 bases and 3 bases, in that order; junction bases with no gene match: 9. CDR3 residues: CASSNRQGWDTEAFF. CDR3 in DNA: TGTGCCAGCAGCAATAGACAGGGATGGGACACTGAAGCTTTCTTT.

This chain links TRBV5-1 with TRBJ2-7; 9 positions agree with TRBD2. Per germline, CDR1 SGHRS and CDR2 YFSETQ. The CDR3 length is 15 residues. V shed 4 bases and J 3 bases; nucleotides not matched to a gene: 8. CDR3 loop: CASSPLGREGYEQYF. The CDR3 region has the DNA TGCGCCAGCAGCCCCTTGGGGCGGGAGGGCTACGAGCAGTACTTC.

This clone was recorded once. The chain recombines TRBV12-3 or TRBV12-4 with TRBJ1-5, with a weak D call TRBD1 (6 bases). V shed 7 bases and J shed 4 bases, with 11 bases lying between them. CDR3 length equals 13 residues. The CDR3 loop reads CASNLQGNQPQHF. CDR3 DNA sequence: TGTGCCAGCAACCTCCAGGGGAATCAGCCCCAGCATTTT.

The chain employs TRBV3-1 (or the pseudogene TRBV3-2) and TRBJ2-1; 7 bases agree with TRBD2. The V segment lost 4 bases and the J segment 2 bases; nucleotides outside the gene matches: 11. The CDR3 covers 17 residues. Germline CDR1 is LGHDT and CDR2 is YNNKEL (reference sequence). The CDR3 DNA reads TGTGCCAGCAGCCGCTCTCAACTAGCGCCCCCCTACAATGAGCAGTTCTTC. Translating it yields CASSRSQLAPPYNEQFF.

This chain links TRBV9 with TRBJ1-3; D is possibly TRBD1 (6 bases). Trimming removed 4 bases at V and 4 bases at J, with 15 bases between. The CDR3 runs to 15 residues. Germline V CDR1 and CDR2: SGDLS, YYNGEE. Written as DNA, the CDR3 is TGTGCCAGCAGCCCTACAGGGATAGCAGGAAACACCATATATTTT. This codes for CASSPTGIAGNTIYF.

The chain links TRBV7-3 to TRBJ2-2, with D tentatively TRBD2 (5 bases). With 2 bases removed from V and 5 bases from J, the gap between germline ends came to 15 bases. The CDR3 sequence is 16 residues long. Per the germline V gene, CDR1 is SGHTA and CDR2 is FQGTGA. The CDR3 sequence is CASSLEGAVGTGELFF. The CDR3, as DNA: TGTGCCAGCAGCTTAGAGGGCGCGGTTGGGACCGGGGAGCTGTTTTTT.

This clone appeared a few times. The gene calls are TRBV9 and TRBJ1-6, with 7 bases aligning to TRBD1. The ends lost 0 bases at V and 8 bases at J; junction bases unmatched: 8. This CDR3 spans 16 amino acids. Germline CDR1 reads SGDLS; CDR2 reads YYNGEE. CDR3 sequence (DNA): TGTGCCAGCAGCGTAGGTGGGAGACAGGGTGATTCACCCCTCCACTTT. It translates to CASSVGGRQGDSPLHF.

The chain has TRBV3-1 (or the pseudogene TRBV3-2) and TRBJ2-5; 11 bases agree with TRBD1. This CDR3 has 14 amino acids. The V and J ends lost 7 bases and 4 bases, in that order; junction bases with no gene match: 5. Germline-derived CDR1 and CDR2 are LGHDT and YNNKEL (reference sequence). Here the CDR3 reads CASNGQGAIETQYF. CDR3 in DNA: TGTGCCAGCAACGGACAGGGGGCCATAGAGACCCAGTACTTC.

The chain joins TRBV6-1 to TRBJ2-7; TRBD2 might be the D (5 bases). The germline gives CDR1 MNHNS, CDR2 SASEGT. The V and J ends lost 0 bases and 0 bases respectively, with 9 bases between them. There are 15 residues in the CDR3. In DNA form, the CDR3 reads TGTGCCAGCAGTGAAGCTGAGGGCAGCTCCTACGAGCAGTACTTC. It encodes CASSEAEGSSYEQYF.

The CDR3 DNA reads TGTGCCAGCAGCCCTGAGGGGGGGTACACAGATACGCAGTATTTT. Its translation is CASSPEGGYTDTQYF. The genes are TRBV9 and TRBJ2-3, with D possibly being TRBD2 (7 bases). The CDR3 length is 15 residues. From germline, CDR1 is SGDLS and CDR2 YYNGEE. V was pared by 4 bases and J by 2 bases, with 14 bases between.

V is TRBV29-1 and J is TRBJ2-1; 14 bases align to TRBD2. Germline V lookup: CDR1 SQVTM, CDR2 ANQGSEA. The CDR3 is 14 amino acids. The junction had 4 bases not matched to a gene; V was cut back by 4 bases and J by 8 bases. CDR3 DNA sequence: TGCAGCGTTGGGGGGACTAGCGGGAGTTATGAGCAGTTCTTC. Its protein product is CSVGGTSGSYEQFF.

The chain employs TRBV10-1 and TRBJ2-1, with TRBD2 identical over 8 bases. V dropped 6 bases and J dropped 7; count of bases not matched to a gene: 8. The CDR3 has 14 amino acids. Germline loops: CDR1 WNHNN, CDR2 SYGVQD (reference sequence). The CDR3 sequence: CASSEGLVGNEQFF. The CDR3 DNA reads TGCGCCAGCAGCGAGGGACTAGTGGGAAATGAGCAGTTCTTC.

The V gene is TRBV19, the J gene TRBJ2-3, with D maybe TRBD1 (6 bases). The CDR3 spans 14 residues. V was shortened by 5 bases and J by 3 bases, with 12 bases between the two germline ends. Germline CDR1 and CDR2: LNHDA and SQIVND (reference sequence). CDR3 sequence (DNA): TGTGCCAGTAGTTTCAAACAGGGAACAGATACGCAGTATTTT. This codes for CASSFKQGTDTQYF.

CDR3 nucleotide sequence: TGCGCCAGCAGCTTCACAGGTGTCTCACCCCTCCACTTT. Translation gives CASSFTGVSPLHF. The genes are TRBV5-1 and TRBJ1-6; TRBD1 might be the D (5 bases). CDR1 is SGHRS and CDR2 is YFSETQ in the germline V gene. The CDR3 consists of 13 residues. Between the trimmed V and J ends, which lost 2 bases and 10 bases, there was a span of 10 bases.

The chain has TRBV5-1 and TRBJ2-7; tentative D call: TRBD2 (5 bases). V lost 1 base and J lost 3, with 14 bases in between. The CDR3 runs to 15 residues. Germline CDR1 and CDR2: SGHRS and YFSETQ. CDR3 coding DNA: TGCGCCAGCAGCTTGATGGGGTCCGACTACTACGAGCAGTACTTC. Translating gives CASSLMGSDYYEQYF.

The rearrangement links TRBV4-1 to TRBJ2-7; 7 bases map to TRBD2. Germline CDR1 reads MGHRA; CDR2 reads YSYEKL. The CDR3 has 15 residues. J was trimmed by 5 bases and V by 4 bases; bases with no gene match: 11. This CDR3 is CASSRLREGGDEQYF. The CDR3 nucleotides read TGCGCCAGCAGCCGACTAAGGGAGGGTGGGGACGAGCAGTACTTC.